There are a few counts of the clone carrying this TCR beta chain. Its antigen is not known. The data were obtained in a study of CD8+ T cells in alopecia areata. The CDR3 sequence is 13 residues long. J gave up 4 bases and V 5 bases, and 3 bases lay outside the gene matches. Germline V gene sequence: CDR1 SEHNR, CDR2 FQNEAQ (reference sequence). As the sequencing template, cDNA was produced by extracting RNA and reverse transcribing it. The protocol was immunoSEQ multiplex PCR, while the TCRdb copy is restricted to in-frame clones and leaves out a portion. Of more than 75,000 clones listed, about two fifths are singletons. Notes on the study in general: Sharing of TCRs across patients appeared less clear than in mice, possibly for HLA-related reasons. The study found higher clonality in lesional than normal scalp, especially in alopecia totalis/universalis.

The receptor was derived from a human donor with alopecia areata. The rearrangement links TRBV7-9 to TRBJ2-5, with 8 nucleotides matching TRBD1. Material for sequencing was CD4+ T cells sorted from blood. The CDR3 protein is CASSLQGAETQYF. In nucleotides, the CDR3 is TGTGCCAGCAGCCTCCAGGGGGCAGAGACCCAGTACTTC.